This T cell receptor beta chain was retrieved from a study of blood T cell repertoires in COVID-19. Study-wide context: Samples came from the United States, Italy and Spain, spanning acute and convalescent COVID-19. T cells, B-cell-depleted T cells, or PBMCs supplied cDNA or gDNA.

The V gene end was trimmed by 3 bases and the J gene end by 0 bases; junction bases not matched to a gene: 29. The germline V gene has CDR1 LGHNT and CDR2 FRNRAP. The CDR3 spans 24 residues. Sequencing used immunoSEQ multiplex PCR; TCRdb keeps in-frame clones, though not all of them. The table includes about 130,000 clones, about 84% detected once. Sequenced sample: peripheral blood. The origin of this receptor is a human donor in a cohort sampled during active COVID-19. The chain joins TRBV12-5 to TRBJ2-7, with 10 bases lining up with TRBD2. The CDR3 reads CASGFADRYQLTGAGGLNSYEQYF. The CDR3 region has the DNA TGTGCTAGTGGTTTCGCAGACCGTTACCAGCTTACGGGAGCGGGAGGGTTAAACTCCTACGAGCAGTACTTC.